A selection of T cell receptor beta chains follows, all from one sample in a study of T cell changes during pregnancy in multiple sclerosis. Repertoires were generated with immunoSEQ multiplex PCR, while TCRdb's copy carries only in-frame clones and drops some. The top ten hold 0.9% of the sample, which has 80,000 to 130,000 clones, around 92% seen once. This specimen was peripheral blood, taken before pregnancy. These receptors were collected from a female donor with multiple sclerosis, enrolled in a pregnancy study. Both conserved end residues are part of each CDR3. The D gene is left open where the match is weak. Clone size is not always given. Where it is, it says once, few, many or a class for expanded clones.

D gene	clone size	V gene	J gene	CDR3 DNA	CDR3 protein
-	-	TRBV12-1	TRBJ2-2	TGTGCCAGCAGCTCCCTGGGACTAGCGGGAAGCAGGGGCACCGGGGAGCTGTTTTTT	CASSSLGLAGSRGTGELFF
TRBD1	once	TRBV13	TRBJ2-7	TGTGCCAGCAGCTTAGGCCTAGGGACAGGGATCTACGAGCAGTACTTC	CASSLGLGTGIYEQYF
TRBD2	-	TRBV9	TRBJ2-1	TGTGCCAGCAGCGTGGACCCCGGGACTAGCGGGAGGCCCTCCTACAATGAGCAGTTCTTC	CASSVDPGTSGRPSYNEQFF
-	-	TRBV6-5	TRBJ1-5	TGTGCCAGCGGTTCAGCGAGCAATCAGCCCCAGCATTTT	CASGSASNQPQHF
TRBD2	-	TRBV10-2	TRBJ2-3	TGCGCCAGCAGTGCTAGCGGTATGAACACAGATACGCAGTATTTT	CASSASGMNTDTQYF
TRBD1	-	TRBV4-2	TRBJ1-2	TGTGCCAGCAGCCAAATCCAGACAGGGGGCGAGGGCTACACCTTC	CASSQIQTGGEGYTF
TRBD1	-	TRBV11-2	TRBJ2-4	TGTGCCAGCAGCTTAGAAGTTGGACAGGGGGCTAAAAACATTCAGTACTTC	CASSLEVGQGAKNIQYF
-	-	TRBV2	TRBJ1-2	TGTGCCAGCAGTGAAGAACAGATATATGGCTACACCTTC	CASSEEQIYGYTF
TRBD2	-	TRBV6-1	TRBJ2-1	TGTGCCAGCAGTGAAATCGGACTAGCGGGACCGAGCTCCTACAATGAGCAGTTCTTC	CASSEIGLAGPSSYNEQFF
TRBD1	once	TRBV5-4	TRBJ2-3	TGTGCCAGCAGCTTGAAAACCCCGGGACAGGGGGTGACGCAGTATTTT	CASSLKTPGQGVTQYF
TRBD1	-	TRBV5-1	TRBJ2-5	TGCGCCAGCAGCTTGACAGGGGAAGAGACCCAGTACTTC	CASSLTGEETQYF
TRBD1	-	TRBV4-3	TRBJ2-2	TGCGCCAGCCGCCCACCGGGACAGAGTAACACCGGGGAGCTGTTTTTT	CASRPPGQSNTGELFF
-	few	TRBV27	TRBJ1-2	TGTGCCAGCAGTGGGTTGGATCAGGGTGGCTACACCTTC	CASSGLDQGGYTF
-	-	TRBV2	TRBJ2-7	TGTGCCAGCAGTGAAGCACTTAACTACGAGCAGTACTTC	CASSEALNYEQYF
-	few	TRBV2	TRBJ2-1	TGTGCCAGCAAACGCGGGGAGACAACTGAGCAGTTCTTC	CASKRGETTEQFF
-	-	TRBV7-3	TRBJ2-7	TGTGCCAGCAGCTTATACAGTGTGGGCGAGCAGTACTTC	CASSLYSVGEQYF
-	-	TRBV11-2	TRBJ2-2	TGTGCCACCGCCCCGGGGACCGGGGAGCTGTTTTTT	CATAPGTGELFF
TRBD2	-	TRBV28	TRBJ2-7	TGTGCCAGCAACCCGGGACTAGCGTTCGGGGTGTTCTACGAGCAGTACTTC	CASNPGLAFGVFYEQYF